Sequencing of this TCR beta chain was carried out in a study of blood T cells in healthy people across ages. As for the study in general: Using template switching, researchers captured about one barcoded beta molecule for each two T cells.

The V and J ends lost 0 bases and 0 bases respectively, with 11 bases between them. CDR3 length: 16 residues. CDR1 LGHNA and CDR2 YNFKEQ come from the germline V gene. The authors ran a second PCR of about 6 to 12 cycles using a sample-barcoded 5' primer and a J-beta primer mix. Each cDNA molecule was tagged by a template-switch adaptor that had 12 random nucleotides. TCRdb reprocessed the 5' RACE reads via MiXCR and lists one record per CDR3 protein. The table records under 950,000 distinct CDR3 sequences, approximately 21% of them present only once. Study-level points and caveats: Considered underestimates were the diversity estimates obtained from one million T cells. Long-lived donors had more naive CD4+ cells and higher diversity than aged donors.

Only a few counts were recorded for this clonotype. Its antigen is unidentified. This sequence was found in a man in his 70s in good health. Sample: blood. This chain connects TRBV4-2 to TRBJ1-1; D possibly corresponds to TRBD1 (5 bases). CDR3: CASSQDRAGMNTEAFF. In DNA, the CDR3 is TGTGCCAGCAGCCAAGATAGGGCAGGGATGAACACTGAAGCTTTCTTT.